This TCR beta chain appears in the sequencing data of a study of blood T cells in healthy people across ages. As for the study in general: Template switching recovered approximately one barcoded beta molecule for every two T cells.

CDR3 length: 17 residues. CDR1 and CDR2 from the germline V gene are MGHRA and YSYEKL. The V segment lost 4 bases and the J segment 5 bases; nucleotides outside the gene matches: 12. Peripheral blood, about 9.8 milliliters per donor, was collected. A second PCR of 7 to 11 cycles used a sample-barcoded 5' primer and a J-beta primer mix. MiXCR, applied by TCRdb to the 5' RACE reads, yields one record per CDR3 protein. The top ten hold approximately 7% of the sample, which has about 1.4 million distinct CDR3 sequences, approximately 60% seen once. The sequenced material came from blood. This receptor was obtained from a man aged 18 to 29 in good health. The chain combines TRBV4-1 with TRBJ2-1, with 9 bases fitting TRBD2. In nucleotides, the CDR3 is TGCGCCAGCAGCCGCGCTACCACTAGCGGGTCTGACAATGAGCAGTTCTTC. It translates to CASSRATTSGSDNEQFF.